The rows below give T cell receptor beta chains drawn from one sample of a study of blood T cells in healthy people across ages. TCRdb independently ran MiXCR on the 5' RACE reads; one entry per CDR3 protein. The sample yields around 1,900,000 distinct CDR3 sequences, around 42% seen once. The specimen was blood. The receptors come from a human donor in good health. Both conserved end residues are trimmed from each CDR3. D genes are given only for firm matches. Clone size is stated in some rows and not others, as once, few, many or a class when expanded.

d_gene	v_gene	abundance	CDR3aa
TRBD1	TRBV4-1	.	ASSQEGTGRMAQH
.	TRBV7-8	few	ASSHISDSPVGYT
TRBD1	TRBV6-1	.	ASSRYRTGTLAKNIQY
.	TRBV4-3	many	ASSQSTRASYEQY
.	TRBV25-1	few	ASSPKYGTYEQY
TRBD2	TRBV4-1	.	ASSPGLREGLGTQY
.	TRBV5-1	.	ASSSQTGQSTFADTQY
.	TRBV7-2	.	ASSFNNNQPQH
.	TRBV7-2	.	ASSKPGPLGGRTEAF
.	TRBV30	few	AWKAGYGYT
.	TRBV12-3/TRBV12-4	many	ASLLSGANVLT
.	TRBV15	.	ATRAGDTQY
.	TRBV28	.	ASSLRGFYQPQH
TRBD1	TRBV28	.	ASNGQEGAKNIQY
.	TRBV29-1	many	SVRLQSEQY
TRBD1	TRBV28	.	ASRRDSYQPQH
TRBD1	TRBV12-3/TRBV12-4	.	ASSYDRVGDTQY
TRBD1	TRBV3-1	.	ASSRAGTGGADGYT
TRBD2	TRBV20-1	few	SARVSGGINEQF
TRBD1	TRBV7-8	.	ASSPWEGANNQPQH
TRBD1	TRBV11-2	few	ASSWDSRYGYT
.	TRBV12-3/TRBV12-4	.	ASADHYEQY
TRBD1	TRBV19	few	ASSAETGGFQPQH
TRBD1	TRBV20-1	.	SALSGRGPVRGNEQF
.	TRBV7-9	many	ASSLETGSYEQY
TRBD2	TRBV7-2	once	ASSSGGNSYEQF
.	TRBV5-1	few	ASSPSIGGTIYNEQF
TRBD1	TRBV9	few	ASSVSGTGVGEQY